The clone carrying this TCR beta chain is a singleton in its sample. Other nucleotide sequences from this sample produce the same CDR3. TCRdb's table, derived via immunoSEQ multiplex PCR, lists solely in-frame clones and lacks some. The profile shows millions of clones, 85% to 95% of them singletons. The CDR3 sequence is 14 residues long. Looked up from germline, CDR1 is MGHRA and CDR2 is YSYEKL. V shed 0 bases and J shed 1 base, with 6 bases lying between them. This entry is derived from a study of shared clonotypes between healthy human individuals. Terminally differentiated effector memory CD45RA+ cells were excluded by CCR7 positive selection of CD45RO-negative cells.

The sample consisted of naive CD8+ T cells sorted from blood. The rearrangement links TRBV4-1 to TRBJ2-5; D gene ambiguous. This sequence was found in a man aged 18 to 29 in good health. CDR3: CASSQEGTQETQYF. CDR3 bases: TGCGCCAGCAGCCAAGAGGGAACCCAAGAGACCCAGTACTTC.